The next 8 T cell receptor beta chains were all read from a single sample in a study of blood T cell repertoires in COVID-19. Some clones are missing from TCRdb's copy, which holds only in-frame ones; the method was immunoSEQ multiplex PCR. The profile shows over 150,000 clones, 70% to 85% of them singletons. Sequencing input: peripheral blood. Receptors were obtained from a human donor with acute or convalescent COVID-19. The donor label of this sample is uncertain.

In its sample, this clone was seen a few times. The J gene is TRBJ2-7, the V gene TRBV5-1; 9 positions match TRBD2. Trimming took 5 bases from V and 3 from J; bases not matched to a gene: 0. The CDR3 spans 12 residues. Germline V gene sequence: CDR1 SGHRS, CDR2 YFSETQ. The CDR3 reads CASSSGSYEQYF. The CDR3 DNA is TGCGCCAGCAGTAGCGGGAGCTACGAGCAGTACTTC.

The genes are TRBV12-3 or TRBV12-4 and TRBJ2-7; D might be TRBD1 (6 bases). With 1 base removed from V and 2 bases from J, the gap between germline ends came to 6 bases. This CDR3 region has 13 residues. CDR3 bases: TGTGCCAGCAGTTTAGACAGGGCCTACGAGCAGTACTTC. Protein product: CASSLDRAYEQYF.

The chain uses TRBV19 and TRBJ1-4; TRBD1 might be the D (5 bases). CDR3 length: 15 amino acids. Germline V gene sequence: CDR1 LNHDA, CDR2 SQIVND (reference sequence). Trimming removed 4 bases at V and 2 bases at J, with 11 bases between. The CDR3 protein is CASSTQGQTNEKLFF. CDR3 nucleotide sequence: TGTGCCAGTAGTACGCAGGGTCAGACTAATGAAAAACTGTTTTTT.

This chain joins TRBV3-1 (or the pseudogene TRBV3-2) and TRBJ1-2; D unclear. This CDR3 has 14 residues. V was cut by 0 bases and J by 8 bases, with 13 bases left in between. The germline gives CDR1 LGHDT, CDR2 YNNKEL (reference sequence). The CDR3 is CASSQDRGVKGYTF. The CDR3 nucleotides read TGTGCCAGCAGCCAAGATCGGGGTGTTAAGGGCTACACCTTC.

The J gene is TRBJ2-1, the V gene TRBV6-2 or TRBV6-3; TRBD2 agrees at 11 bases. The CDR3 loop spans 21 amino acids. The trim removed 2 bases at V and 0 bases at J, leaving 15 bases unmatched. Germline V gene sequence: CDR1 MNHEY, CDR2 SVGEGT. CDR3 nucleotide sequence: TGTGCCAGCAGTTACACAACCGGGACTAGCGGAGTTTGGAGCTCCTACAATGAGCAGTTCTTC. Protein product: CASSYTTGTSGVWSSYNEQFF.

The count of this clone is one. This chain's CDR3 is CASSTLTGSDYGYTF. CDR3 coding DNA: TGTGCCAGCAGTACCCTCACAGGGTCCGACTATGGCTACACCTTC. The chain combines TRBV6-5 with TRBJ1-2, with a possible D match to TRBD1 (6 bases). Looked up from germline, CDR1 is MNHEY and CDR2 is SVGAGI. Trimming took 5 bases from V and 3 from J, leaving 16 bases between them. The CDR3 sequence is 15 residues long.

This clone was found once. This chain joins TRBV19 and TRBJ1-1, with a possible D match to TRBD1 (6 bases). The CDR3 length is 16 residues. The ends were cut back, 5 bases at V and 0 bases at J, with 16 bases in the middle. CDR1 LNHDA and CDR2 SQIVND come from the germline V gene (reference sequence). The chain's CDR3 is CASSRIQGTMNTEAFF. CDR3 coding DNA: TGTGCCAGTAGTCGAATACAGGGTACCATGAACACTGAAGCTTTCTTT.

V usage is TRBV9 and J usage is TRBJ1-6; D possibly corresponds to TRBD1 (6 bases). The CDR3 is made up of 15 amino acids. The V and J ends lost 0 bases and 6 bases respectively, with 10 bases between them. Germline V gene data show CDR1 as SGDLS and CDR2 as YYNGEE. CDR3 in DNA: TGTGCCAGCAGCGTAGGGGGGACAAGTAATTCACCCCTCCACTTT. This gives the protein CASSVGGTSNSPLHF.